A single sample is the source of the 21 T cell receptor beta chains below, sequenced in a study of T-cell memory formation after mild COVID-19. TCRdb reanalysed the 5' RACE reads using MiXCR and keeps one entry per CDR3 protein. Counted here are about 540,000 distinct CDR3 sequences, 20% occurring once; the ten biggest clones make up around 13%. Sequenced input: PBMCs or a T cell subset sorted from them (not recorded which). The receptors derive from an adult woman who had mild COVID-19 (a few samples of this study predate the infection). Cell type and time point are not known.

The chain uses TRBV29-1 and TRBJ2-3, with 8 bases fitting TRBD1. The CDR3 is made up of 17 amino acids. V shed 1 base, J shed 0 bases, and the junction held 9 bases outside the gene matches. Germline V gives CDR1 SQVTM, CDR2 ANQGSEA. The CDR3 spells CSVEVWDRKYSTDTQYF. The CDR3 DNA is TGCAGCGTTGAAGTGTGGGACAGGAAATATAGCACAGATACGCAGTATTTT.

This clonotype has only a few counts. J is TRBJ2-1 and V is TRBV4-1; D unresolved. The ends were cut back, 0 bases at V and 8 bases at J, with 8 bases in the middle. The CDR3 length is 13 residues. CDR1 and CDR2 from the germline V gene are MGHRA and YSYEKL. The CDR3 sequence: CASSQEDGYEQFF. CDR3 nucleotides: TGCGCCAGCAGCCAAGAAGACGGCTATGAGCAGTTCTTC.

This chain joins TRBV3-1 and TRBJ1-1, with D hard to call. Per the germline V gene, CDR1 is LGHDT and CDR2 is YNNKEL (reference sequence). With 1 base removed from V and 7 bases from J, the gap between germline ends came to 13 bases. The CDR3 has 14 residues. The CDR3 DNA reads as TGTGCCAGCAGCCAAGGGTATTCGGTAGGTGAAGCTTTCTTT. Protein sequence: CASSQGYSVGEAFF. The entire variable domain, with the rest obtained from reference TRBV3-1 and TRBJ1-1, is as follows: DTAVSQTPKYLVTQMGNDKSIKCEQNLGHDTMYWYKQDSKKFLKIMFSYNNKELIINETVPNRFSPKSPDKAHLNLHINSLELGDSAVYFCASSQGYSVGEAFFGQGTRLTVV.

This chain links TRBV12-3 or TRBV12-4 with TRBJ1-4; D gene uncertain. Trimming removed 6 bases from V and 0 bases from J, with 8 bases in between. This CDR3 has 14 residues. CDR3 sequence reads: CASRMAATNEKLFF. DNA for the CDR3: TGTGCCAGCAGGATGGCAGCAACTAATGAAAAACTGTTTTTT.

The rearrangement uses TRBV4-1 and TRBJ2-7; 7 bases map to TRBD1. The CDR3 extends over 14 amino acids. With 1 base clipped from V and 6 bases from J, the junction kept 6 bases outside the gene matches. Germline assignment: CDR1 MGHRA and CDR2 YSYEKL. The CDR3 DNA sequence: TGCGCCAGCAGCCAAGCAGACAGGGCGGCCGAGCAGTACTTC. Translated, it gives CASSQADRAAEQYF.

In its sample, this clonotype was seen a few times. V and J are TRBV4-1 and TRBJ2-1, with D maybe TRBD1 (5 bases). This CDR3 spans 14 amino acids. CDR1 is MGHRA and CDR2 is YSYEKL in the germline V gene. The V end was cut by 0 bases, the J end by 9 bases, with 12 bases between. The CDR3 protein is CASSQEGKGIEQFF. The DNA for the CDR3 is TGCGCCAGCAGCCAAGAAGGGAAGGGGATTGAGCAGTTCTTC.

This clonotype was detected a few times. The V gene is TRBV9, the J gene TRBJ1-2; tentative D call: TRBD1 (6 bases). There are 17 residues in the CDR3. Trimming took 4 bases from V and 2 from J, leaving 21 bases between them. CDR1 is SGDLS, CDR2 YYNGEE, per germline. Written as DNA, the CDR3 is TGTGCCAGCAGCCCCAGCATACAGGGATCAGTGAACTATGGCTACACCTTC. Its protein product is CASSPSIQGSVNYGYTF.

The chain joins TRBV3-1 to TRBJ1-5; a weak D match, TRBD1 (6 bases). CDR1 and CDR2 from the germline V gene are LGHDT and YNNKEL (reference sequence). Trimming left V 1 base short and J 3 bases short, with 10 bases between. This CDR3 has 15 amino acids. CDR3 amino acids: CASSQGTGHNQPQHF. The CDR3 DNA is TGTGCCAGCAGCCAAGGAACAGGGCACAATCAGCCCCAGCATTTT. Full variable domain (outside the CDR3, taken from reference TRBV3-1 and TRBJ1-5): DTAVSQTPKYLVTQMGNDKSIKCEQNLGHDTMYWYKQDSKKFLKIMFSYNNKELIINETVPNRFSPKSPDKAHLNLHINSLELGDSAVYFCASSQGTGHNQPQHFGDGTRLSIL.

The chain employs TRBV4-1 and TRBJ2-1, with D unclear. Germline CDR1 and CDR2: MGHRA and YSYEKL. The CDR3 has 15 amino acids. With 3 bases removed from V and 4 bases from J, the gap between germline ends came to 13 bases. CDR3 DNA: TGCGCCAGCAGCCACGGTATACTAATATACAATGAGCAGTTCTTC. Protein: CASSHGILIYNEQFF.

The rearrangement joins TRBV2 to TRBJ2-5; no firm D call. CDR1 is SNHLY and CDR2 is FYNNEI in the germline V gene. V was clipped by 6 bases and J by 0 bases, with 11 bases between them. CDR3 length equals 14 residues. The CDR3 region is CASSRRTDQETQYF. CDR3 nucleotides: TGTGCCAGCAGCCGTAGGACGGACCAAGAGACCCAGTACTTC.

The table lists this clonotype with a count of one. The chain carries TRBV7-2 and TRBJ2-7; D not resolved. The CDR3 runs 14 residues. V was cut by 1 base and J by 3 bases, with 10 bases left in between. Germline CDR1 and CDR2: SGHTA and FQGNSA. The CDR3 DNA follows: TGTGCCAGCAGCTTAGACCCCACGAGCTACGAGCAGTACTTC. This translates into CASSLDPTSYEQYF.

V and J are TRBV5-1 and TRBJ1-1; D is ambiguous. This CDR3 contains 12 residues. Trimming shortened V by 4 bases and J by 8 bases, and 12 bases separated the two germline ends. The germline gives CDR1 SGHRS, CDR2 YFSETQ. For the CDR3, the DNA is TGCGCCAGCAGCGAGAAGGGAGGCGAAGCTTTCTTT. Translation gives CASSEKGGEAFF.

The chain joins TRBV5-1 to TRBJ2-1, with TRBD1 identical over 7 bases. Germline V lookup: CDR1 SGHRS, CDR2 YFSETQ. Trimming removed 4 bases from V and 9 bases from J; junction bases left unmatched: 4. CDR3 length: 12 residues. CDR3 sequence: CASSVQGLEQFF. CDR3 sequence (DNA): TGCGCCAGCAGCGTACAGGGGCTTGAGCAGTTCTTC.

CDR3: CASSEDFVAGQVSEAFF. The CDR3 DNA sequence: TGTGCCAGCAGTGAAGATTTTGTGGCGGGGCAGGTCTCTGAAGCTTTCTTT. The rearrangement joins TRBV2 to TRBJ1-1; tentative D call: TRBD1 (5 bases). CDR3 length: 17 residues. Germline lookup yields CDR1 SNHLY and CDR2 FYNNEI. V was shortened by 1 base and J by 6 bases, with 21 bases between the two germline ends.

The V call is TRBV6-1, the J call TRBJ2-3; D gene uncertain. Trimming shortened V by 1 base and J by 6 bases, and 14 bases separated the two germline ends. This CDR3 contains 15 residues. CDR1 and CDR2 from the germline V gene are MNHNS and SASEGT. Here the CDR3 DNA reads TGTGCCAGCAGTGAAGGGACCCGGTTCGATGATACGCAGTATTTT. This translates into CASSEGTRFDDTQYF.

The chain recombines TRBV7-3 with TRBJ2-3; the D gene is possibly TRBD2 (6 bases). Germline assignment: CDR1 SGHTA and CDR2 FQGTGA. The CDR3 spans 18 residues. Deletions cut 5 bases from V and 2 bases from J, with 23 bases between. CDR3 in amino acids: CASSVGYLVADDTDTQYF. The DNA of the CDR3 is TGTGCCAGCAGCGTGGGATATTTGGTAGCGGATGACACAGATACGCAGTATTTT. The entire variable domain, with the rest obtained from reference TRBV7-3 and TRBJ2-3, is as follows: GAGVSQTPSNKVTEKGKYVELRCDPISGHTALYWYRQSLGQGPEFLIYFQGTGAADDSGLPNDRFFAVRPEGSVSTLKIQRTERGDSAVYLCASSVGYLVADDTDTQYFGPGTRLTVL.

The V call is TRBV2, the J call TRBJ2-3; D is undetermined. There are 13 residues in the CDR3. The germline gives CDR1 SNHLY, CDR2 FYNNEI. Trimming removed 4 bases from V and 9 bases from J, with 14 bases in between. As DNA, the CDR3 is TGTGCCAGCAGTGGGGCGAGTTCAAACACGCAGTATTTT. It is translated as CASSGASSNTQYF.

This clonotype has only a few counts. This sequence joins TRBV7-9 and TRBJ2-1, with no clear D. This CDR3 has 14 amino acids. Germline V gene lookup returns CDR1 SEHNR and CDR2 FQNEAQ (reference sequence). The germline V and J ends were trimmed by 2 bases and 3 bases, with 8 bases remaining between them. CDR3 region: CASSLNPVYNEQFF. The CDR3 nucleotides read TGTGCCAGCAGCTTAAATCCAGTCTACAATGAGCAGTTCTTC.

This clonotype has just a few counts. The chain employs TRBV5-4 and TRBJ2-3, with 11 bases aligning to TRBD2. The germline CDR1 and CDR2 sequences are SGHNT and YYREEE (reference sequence). The CDR3 totals 17 residues. V was pared by 3 bases and J by 5 bases, with 11 bases of the junction left unmatched. The CDR3 DNA sequence: TGTGCCAGCAGCTCCGGGACTAGCGGCCCCTGGGAAGATACGCAGTATTTT. This sequence encodes CASSSGTSGPWEDTQYF.

This clonotype was counted ten times or more. The V call is TRBV18, the J call TRBJ2-7, with 9 positions matching TRBD1. The CDR3 sequence is 13 residues long. CDR1 is KGHSH and CDR2 is LQKENI in the germline V gene. With 5 bases clipped from V and 4 bases from J, the junction kept 3 bases outside the gene matches. CDR3 bases: TGTGCCAGCTCAAAGGACAGGGGTTACGAGCAGTACTTC. Its translation: CASSKDRGYEQYF.

This clonotype has a handful of counts. CDR3: CASTPRGRRSTPNEKLFF. The CDR3 DNA reads as TGTGCCAGCACCCCCCGGGGTCGGCGGTCGACCCCTAATGAAAAACTGTTTTTT. The chain employs TRBV6-5 and TRBJ1-4; D gene ambiguous. Germline CDR1 and CDR2: MNHEY and SVGAGI. V dropped 7 bases and J dropped 3 bases, with 24 bases sitting between them. The CDR3 has 18 amino acids.